This paragraph reports one T cell receptor beta chain. The source of the sample is a study of cytomegalovirus exposure and HLA in healthy donors. Study-level background: Falling in the Caucasian-associated ancestry cluster were about 80% of 398 genotyped donors.

The PCR made use of 60 Vbeta and 13 Jbeta primers. Some clones are missing from TCRdb's copy, which holds only in-frame ones; the method was immunoSEQ multiplex PCR. The data hold about 160,000 clones, with 65% to 80% observed a single time. Regarding donors, all were healthy bone marrow donors. The CDR3 has 12 amino acids. The V gene lost 10 bases and the J gene lost 4 bases, with 13 bases spanning the gap. Per the germline V gene, CDR1 is SEHNR and CDR2 is FQNEAQ (reference sequence). The sample consisted of PBMCs. This chain joins TRBV7-9 and TRBJ2-5, with no clear D. The TCR sequence derives from a man between 35 and 55 years old in good health and CMV-seronegative. CDR3 coding DNA: TGTGCCACCACAGACACCGCAGAGACCCAGTACTTC. This gives the protein CATTDTAETQYF.